The 9 T cell receptor beta chains in this list originate from one sample, sequenced in a study of graft-versus-host responses after intestinal transplantation. TCRdb keeps only in-frame clones here, not all; method: immunoSEQ multiplex PCR. The repertoire holds around 90,000 clones, with less than 95% as singletons. For these TCRs, the target antigens are not known. Sequencing used unstimulated CD8+ T cells sorted from spleen or lymph node cells, obtained before transplant. The receptors originated from a human donor who was the organ donor for an intestinal transplant.

The rearrangement joins TRBV13 to TRBJ2-1; D not resolved. Germline lookup yields CDR1 PRHDT and CDR2 FYEKMQ (reference sequence). V lost 2 bases and J lost 9, with 8 bases in between. This CDR3 has 12 amino acids. The CDR3 loop reads CASSLLPVEQFF. The CDR3 nucleotides are TGTGCCAGCAGCTTACTCCCCGTTGAGCAGTTCTTC.

The genes are TRBV6-5 and TRBJ2-7; D uncertain. V lost 4 bases, J lost 4 bases, and 11 bases lay in between. The CDR3 is 13 residues long. Germline V gives CDR1 MNHEY, CDR2 SVGAGI. The CDR3 DNA follows: TGTGCCAGCAGTTCCTATATTGAGTACGAGCAGTACTTC. Its translation: CASSSYIEYEQYF.

The chain links TRBV27 to TRBJ2-3; 9 nucleotides line up with TRBD2. CDR3 length: 18 amino acids. J was trimmed by 0 bases and V by 5 bases; bases with no gene match: 12. Germline V gene lookup returns CDR1 MNHEY and CDR2 SMNVEV (reference sequence). The CDR3 bases are TGTGCCAGCAGTACCTTAGCGGGGGTTGCTCTTAGCACAGATACGCAGTATTTT. This encodes CASSTLAGVALSTDTQYF.

The chain links TRBV10-2 to TRBJ2-1; 7 nucleotides line up with TRBD2. This CDR3 contains 14 residues. Germline V gene sequence: CDR1 WSHSY, CDR2 SAAADI. J was trimmed by 4 bases and V by 4 bases; bases with no gene match: 4. CDR3 in amino acids: CASSVWGGYNEQFF. The CDR3 DNA follows: TGCGCCAGCAGTGTATGGGGGGGATACAATGAGCAGTTCTTC.

The chain has TRBV27 and TRBJ2-6, with D possibly TRBD1 on 5 matching bases. This CDR3 contains 17 residues. V shed 3 bases and J shed 0 bases, with 12 bases lying between them. Per the germline V gene, CDR1 is MNHEY and CDR2 is SMNVEV (reference sequence). CDR3 region: CASSLGQGSSGANVLTF. In nucleotides, the CDR3 is TGTGCCAGCAGTTTGGGGCAGGGTTCCTCTGGGGCCAACGTCCTGACTTTC. Combining the CDR3 with reference TRBV27 and TRBJ2-6 gives the whole variable domain EAQVTQNPRYLITVTGKKLTVTCSQNMNHEYMSWYRQDPGLGLRQIYYSMNVEVTDKGDVPEGYKVSRKEKRNFPLILESPSPNQTSLYFCASSLGQGSSGANVLTFGAGSRLTVL.

The V call is TRBV19, the J call TRBJ2-1; D call uncertain. This CDR3 has 13 amino acids. Germline V gene lookup returns CDR1 LNHDA and CDR2 SQIVND (reference sequence). The V end lost 1 base, the J end lost 3 bases, and 4 bases lay between the germline ends. DNA of the CDR3: TGTGCCAGTAGTATAGTCCTCTACAATGAGCAGTTCTTC. Protein: CASSIVLYNEQFF.

The chain carries TRBV6-4 and TRBJ1-2, with D uncertain. Per the germline V gene, CDR1 is MRHNA and CDR2 is SNTAGT. The CDR3 totals 14 residues. The V gene lost 0 bases and the J gene lost 8 bases, with 13 bases spanning the gap. The CDR3 sequence is CASSDSSISRGYTF. In nucleotides, the CDR3 is TGTGCCAGCAGTGACTCCTCAATATCGCGGGGCTACACCTTC.

The V gene is TRBV11-2, the J gene TRBJ2-5; tentatively, D is TRBD2 (6 bases). From germline, CDR1 is SGHAT and CDR2 FQNNGV. The CDR3 runs to 17 residues. Trimming removed 0 bases from V and 4 bases from J, with 18 bases in between. CDR3 loop: CASSLDPAGWGGETQYF. The CDR3 bases are TGTGCCAGCAGCTTAGACCCGGCCGGCTGGGGAGGAGAGACCCAGTACTTC.

The chain employs TRBV5-1 and TRBJ1-1; D possibly corresponds to TRBD1 (5 bases). CDR1 and CDR2 from the germline V gene are SGHRS and YFSETQ. V was shortened by 5 bases and J by 0 bases, with 14 bases between the two germline ends. This CDR3 is built from 15 residues. CDR3 sequence (DNA): TGCGCCAGCAGTGACGGGACTTCTTTGAACACTGAAGCTTTCTTT. This codes for CASSDGTSLNTEAFF.